This T cell receptor beta chain was profiled in a study of T-cell reconstitution after alpha-beta-depleted transplantation in children. General observations from the study: As was reported, about two months after transplant, alpha-beta T cells came from several hundred expanded graft clones. At one year after transplant, newly produced T cells mostly accounted for T-cell counts and diversity. Surviving recipient T cells and thymic progenitors underlay high day-60 TCRbeta diversity in some patients.

Remarks on this clonotype: Antigen specificity is unknown.

Unique molecular identifiers were built into the TCRbeta library. Each CDR3 protein is one row after TCRdb ran MiXCR on the PCR reads. Of about 130,000 distinct CDR3 sequences in the sample, about 9.6% were seen once. Germline CDR1 PRHDT, CDR2 FYEKMQ (reference sequence). Trimming cost V 4 bases and J 3 bases, with 10 bases left between them. The CDR3 is 13 residues long. This receptor was obtained from a girl in the first two years of life who had a stem cell transplant for combined immunodeficiency, so the T cells may come from the graft donor. Sequences were derived from PBMCs, mostly from graft donor cells, sampled 180 days after TCRalphabeta/CD19-depleted stem cell transplant. The chain combines TRBV13 with TRBJ2-7, with a weak D call TRBD1 (7 bases). CDR3 in DNA: TGTGCCAGCAGCTCCAGGGGGGACTACGAGCAGTACTTC. Translation: CASSSRGDYEQYF. Drawing the rest from reference TRBV13 and TRBJ2-7, the complete variable domain is AAGVIQSPRHLIKEKRETATLKCYPIPRHDTVYWYQQGPGQDPQFLISFYEKMQSDKGSIPDRFSAQQFSDYHSELNMSSLELGDSALYFCASSSRGDYEQYFGPGTRLTVT.